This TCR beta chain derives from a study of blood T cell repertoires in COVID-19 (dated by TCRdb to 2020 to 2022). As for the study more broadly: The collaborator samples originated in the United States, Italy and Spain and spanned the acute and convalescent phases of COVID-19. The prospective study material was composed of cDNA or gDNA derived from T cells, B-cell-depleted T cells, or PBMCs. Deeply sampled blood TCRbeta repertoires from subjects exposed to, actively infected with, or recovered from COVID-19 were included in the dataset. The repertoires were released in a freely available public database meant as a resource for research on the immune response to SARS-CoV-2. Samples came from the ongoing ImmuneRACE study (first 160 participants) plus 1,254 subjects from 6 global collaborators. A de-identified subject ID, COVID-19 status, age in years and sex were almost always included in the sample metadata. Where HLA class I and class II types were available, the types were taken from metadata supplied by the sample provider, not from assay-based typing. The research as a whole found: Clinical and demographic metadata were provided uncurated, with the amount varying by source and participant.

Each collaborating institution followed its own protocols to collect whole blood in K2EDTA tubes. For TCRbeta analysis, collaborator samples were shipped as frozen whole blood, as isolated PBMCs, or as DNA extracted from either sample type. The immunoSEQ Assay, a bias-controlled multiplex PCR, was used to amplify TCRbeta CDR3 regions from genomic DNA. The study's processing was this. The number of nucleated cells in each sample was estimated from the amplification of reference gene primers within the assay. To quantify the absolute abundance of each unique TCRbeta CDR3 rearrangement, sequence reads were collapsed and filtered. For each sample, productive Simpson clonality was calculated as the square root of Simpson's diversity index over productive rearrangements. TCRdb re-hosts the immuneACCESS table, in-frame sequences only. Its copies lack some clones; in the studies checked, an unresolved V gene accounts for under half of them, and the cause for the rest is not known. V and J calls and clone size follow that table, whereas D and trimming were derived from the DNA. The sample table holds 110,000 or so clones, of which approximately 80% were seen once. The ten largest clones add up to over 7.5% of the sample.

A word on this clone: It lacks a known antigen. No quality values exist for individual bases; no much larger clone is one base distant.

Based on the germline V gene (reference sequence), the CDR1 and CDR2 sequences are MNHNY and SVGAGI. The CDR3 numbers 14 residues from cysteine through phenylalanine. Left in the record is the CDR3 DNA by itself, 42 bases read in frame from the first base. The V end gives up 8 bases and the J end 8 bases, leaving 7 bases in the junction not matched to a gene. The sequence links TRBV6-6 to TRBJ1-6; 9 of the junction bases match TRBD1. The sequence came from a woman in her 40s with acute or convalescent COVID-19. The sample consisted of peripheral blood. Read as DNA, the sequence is TGTGCCAGCGGCCCGGGACAGGGATATTCACCCCTCCACTTT. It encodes CASGPGQGYSPLHF.